The 20 T cell receptor beta chains listed next were all sequenced from one sample in a study of monozygotic twins with inflammatory bowel disease. TCRdb reprocessed the 5' RACE reads, with one entry per CDR3 protein and no DNA. The listing records approximately 160,000 distinct CDR3 sequences. The sequenced sample was blood. Receptor source: a human donor with ulcerative colitis or Crohn's disease, or a healthy co-twin of an affected twin (not recorded which).

The gene calls are TRBV27 and TRBJ2-7; TCRdb's assignment of TRBD2 cannot be checked, as there is no DNA. Germline assignment: CDR1 MNHEY and CDR2 SMNVEV (reference sequence). The CDR3 has 13 amino acids. The CDR3 loop reads CASSARPRGEQYF.

This chain joins TRBV10-2 and TRBJ2-5; TCRdb's D gene call, TRBD1, goes unchecked for lack of DNA. The CDR3 is made up of 14 amino acids. Germline CDR1 reads WSHSY; CDR2 reads SAAADI. The CDR3 here is CASNRQGGQETQYF.

CDR3 amino acids: CATFSGQESHYGYTF. The chain uses TRBV19 and TRBJ1-2; as DNA is missing, the TRBD1 call by TCRdb cannot be tested. The CDR3 consists of 15 residues. CDR1 and CDR2 from the germline V gene are LNHDA and SQIVND (reference sequence).

V and J are TRBV7-2 and TRBJ2-1; no DNA is available, so the TRBD2 call from TCRdb remains unchecked. Germline CDR1 SGHTA, CDR2 FQGNSA. The CDR3 sequence is 14 residues long. The chain's CDR3 is CVSSPGPSGNEQFF.

V usage is TRBV7-9 and J usage is TRBJ1-1; there is no DNA to check the TCRdb D call of TRBD1. CDR1 is SEHNR and CDR2 is FQNEAQ in the germline V gene (reference sequence). The CDR3 runs 13 residues. CDR3 sequence: CASSWTIDTEAFF.

The J gene is TRBJ2-3, the V gene TRBV12-3 or TRBV12-4; no DNA is available, so the TRBD2 call from TCRdb remains unchecked. The CDR3 extends over 14 amino acids. CDR3 sequence reads: CASSFGGGPDTQYF.

This chain connects TRBV3-1 to TRBJ2-7; the D call from TCRdb, TRBD2, cannot be confirmed without DNA. The germline gives CDR1 LGHDT, CDR2 YNNKEL (reference sequence). CDR3 length equals 15 residues. CDR3: CASSHGLAGVDEQYF.

CDR3 residues: CSARVSRRTDARNTGELFF. This rearrangement joins TRBV20-1 to TRBJ2-2. The CDR3 sequence is 19 residues long. Germline lookup yields CDR1 DFQATT and CDR2 SNEGSKA (reference sequence).

The gene calls are TRBV20-1 and TRBJ1-1; lacking DNA, the TRBD1 call made by TCRdb goes unchecked. The CDR3 sequence is 17 residues long. Germline V gives CDR1 DFQATT, CDR2 SNEGSKA (reference sequence). CDR3 amino acids: CSASDLGQAGDNTEAFF.

The chain joins TRBV7-2 to TRBJ1-1; the TCRdb call, TRBD1, lacks DNA for checking. The CDR3 sequence is 14 residues long. CDR1 SGHTA and CDR2 FQGNSA come from the germline V gene. The CDR3 spells CASSSSTGRTEAFF.

The chain has TRBV7-2 and TRBJ2-7. The CDR3 has 12 residues. Germline CDR1 and CDR2: SGHTA and FQGNSA. The CDR3 reads CASSFAAYEQYF.

The chain recombines TRBV27 with TRBJ2-3; TCRdb picks TRBD2, but there is no DNA to check that call. CDR1 MNHEY and CDR2 SMNVEV come from the germline V gene (reference sequence). The CDR3 has 17 residues. CDR3 sequence: CASSSPRASYRTDTQYF.

The V and J genes are TRBV5-4 and TRBJ2-7; TCRdb returns TRBD1, unconfirmable since there is no DNA. The CDR3 has 14 amino acids. Germline CDR1 SGHNT, CDR2 YYREEE (reference sequence). The CDR3 reads CASSLGGANYEQYF.

This rearrangement joins TRBV9 to TRBJ2-2; no DNA is available, so the TRBD1 call from TCRdb remains unchecked. Looked up from germline, CDR1 is SGDLS and CDR2 is YYNGEE. The CDR3 loop spans 15 amino acids. CDR3 loop: CASSEDRPNTGELFF.

V and J are TRBV3-1 and TRBJ1-2; TCRdb names TRBD1, which stays unverified in the absence of DNA. This CDR3 region has 17 residues. Germline V gene sequence: CDR1 LGHDT, CDR2 YNNKEL (reference sequence). CDR3 amino acids: CASSLDPPVGTEDGYTF.

V is TRBV7-2 and J is TRBJ2-3; as DNA is missing, the TRBD1 call by TCRdb cannot be tested. This CDR3 has 18 residues. Germline V gene data show CDR1 as SGHTA and CDR2 as FQGNSA. The CDR3 region is CASSLARDRGIRTDTQYF.

The chain carries TRBV24-1 and TRBJ1-2; TCRdb reports TRBD1, a call that lacks DNA to check it against. Germline V gene data show CDR1 as KGHDR and CDR2 as SFDVKD. The CDR3 runs 13 residues. This CDR3 is CATSGGGKYGYTF.

The J gene is TRBJ2-1, the V gene TRBV29-1; the D call of TRBD1 rests on TCRdb alone, since no DNA is present to check it. Germline V gene data show CDR1 as SQVTM and CDR2 as ANQGSEA. The CDR3 consists of 15 residues. The CDR3 sequence: CSVVLRERVYNEQFF.

The chain couples TRBV5-1 to TRBJ1-1; no DNA is available, so the TRBD1 call from TCRdb remains unchecked. This CDR3 region has 15 residues. Germline V gene sequence: CDR1 SGHRS, CDR2 YFSETQ. The CDR3: CASRRGQSKDTEAFF.

The chain employs TRBV29-1 and TRBJ1-2; TCRdb gives TRBD1 as the D gene, but with no DNA this cannot be confirmed. Looked up from germline, CDR1 is SQVTM and CDR2 is ANQGSEA. This CDR3 comprises 12 residues. The CDR3 region is CSVRDSRYGYTF.